The T cell receptor (beta chain) under discussion was sequenced for a study of cytomegalovirus exposure and HLA in healthy donors. Overall study context: Genotyping showed 81% of roughly 400 donors falling in the Caucasian-associated ancestry cluster.

Study-wide results and caveats: Most of the TCR beta V segments (in an earlier analysis) were productive either about 87% or about 30% of the time.

The PCR had 60 Vbeta and 13 Jbeta primers. Data came from immunoSEQ multiplex PCR; TCRdb stores just in-frame clones and leaves some out. The table for this sample gives about 130,000 clones. To note about this clone: Antigen: not known.

Germline V CDR1 and CDR2: MNHEY, SVGAGI. The CDR3 runs 16 residues. V lost 1 base and J lost 4; bases outside the gene matches: 6. The rearrangement links TRBV6-5 to TRBJ2-3; 9 bases map to TRBD2. The sequence was obtained from a man between 18 and 29 years old in good health and CMV-seronegative. The sequenced sample was PBMCs. The CDR3 nucleotides read TGTGCCAGCAGTTACTTCGCGGGAGGGCCGGCAGATACGCAGTATTTT. Its translation: CASSYFAGGPADTQYF.